This T cell receptor (beta chain) appears in the sequencing data of a study of human T cells and chemical hapten exposure. About the study: Weekly scalp doses of diphenylcyclopropenone were given to patients during the roughly 24-week study. Study conclusions and caveats: Expanded TCRs made up significantly more big CDR3 similarity clusters than controls did.

The time point here: patch test 1, 2 weeks after DPC sensitization. Treatment: therapeutic diphenylcyclopropenone sensitization with weekly scalp DPC. Prior to each patch test being applied, blood was drawn. This clonotype was found many times. Antigen: not known. This CDR3 has 8 residues. Germline V gene lookup returns CDR1 SQVTM and CDR2 ANQGSEA. Deletions cut 7 bases from V and 6 bases from J, with 2 bases between. Within the library, unique molecular identifiers were attached to each individual cDNA molecule. TCRdb used MiXCR to reprocess the RACE reads, holding one entry per CDR3 protein. The sample holds roughly 13,000 distinct CDR3 sequences; 16% are singletons and the top ten take 7.2%.

Sequences were derived from whole blood, sampled in connection with sensitization to the hapten diphenylcyclopropenone (DPC). The chain couples TRBV29-1 to TRBJ2-3, with D uncertain. The clonotype was recovered from a woman aged 25-40 years with alopecia areata. Some clones in this sample may be carry-over from other donors' samples. CDR3 sequence (DNA): TGCAGCGCTGATACGCAGTATTTT. This gives the protein CSADTQYF.